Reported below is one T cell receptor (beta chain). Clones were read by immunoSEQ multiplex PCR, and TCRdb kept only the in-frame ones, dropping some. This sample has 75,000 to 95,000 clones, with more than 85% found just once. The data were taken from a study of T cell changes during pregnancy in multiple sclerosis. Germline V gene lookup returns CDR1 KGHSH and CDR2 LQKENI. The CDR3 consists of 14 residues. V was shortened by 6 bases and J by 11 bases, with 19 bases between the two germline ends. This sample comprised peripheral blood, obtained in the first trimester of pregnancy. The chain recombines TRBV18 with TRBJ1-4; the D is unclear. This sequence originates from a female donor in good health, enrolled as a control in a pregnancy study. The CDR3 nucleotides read TGTGCCAGCTCTCCCGACCGGGCGGAGGTGAAACTGTTTTTT. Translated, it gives CASSPDRAEVKLFF.